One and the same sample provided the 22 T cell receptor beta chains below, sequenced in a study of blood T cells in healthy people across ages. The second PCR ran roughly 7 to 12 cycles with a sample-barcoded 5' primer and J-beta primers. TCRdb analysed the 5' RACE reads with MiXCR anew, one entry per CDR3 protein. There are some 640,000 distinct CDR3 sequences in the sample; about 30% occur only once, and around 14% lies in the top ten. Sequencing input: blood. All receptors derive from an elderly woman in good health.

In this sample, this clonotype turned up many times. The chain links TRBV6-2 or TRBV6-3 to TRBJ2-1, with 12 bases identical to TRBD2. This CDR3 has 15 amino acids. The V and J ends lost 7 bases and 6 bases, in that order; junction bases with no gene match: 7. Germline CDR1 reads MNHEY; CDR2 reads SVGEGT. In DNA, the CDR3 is TGTGCCAGCACCGTGCTAGCGGGGGGGCCCAATGAGCAGTTCTTC. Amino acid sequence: CASTVLAGGPNEQFF.

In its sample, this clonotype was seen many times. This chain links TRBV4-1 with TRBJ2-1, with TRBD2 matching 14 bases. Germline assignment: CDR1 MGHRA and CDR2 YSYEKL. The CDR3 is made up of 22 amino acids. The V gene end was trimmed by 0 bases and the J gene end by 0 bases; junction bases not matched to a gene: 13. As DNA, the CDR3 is TGCGCCAGCAGCCAAGATTCCACACCCGGACTAGCGGGGGGAACCTCCTACAATGAGCAGTTCTTC. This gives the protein CASSQDSTPGLAGGTSYNEQFF.

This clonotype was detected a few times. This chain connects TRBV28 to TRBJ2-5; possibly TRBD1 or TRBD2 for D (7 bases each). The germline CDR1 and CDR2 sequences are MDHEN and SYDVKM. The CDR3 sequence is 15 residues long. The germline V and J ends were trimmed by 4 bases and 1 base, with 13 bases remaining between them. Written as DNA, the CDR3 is TGTGCCAGCAGTTCAGCGGGACAGCCCCAAGAGACCCAGTACTTC. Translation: CASSSAGQPQETQYF.

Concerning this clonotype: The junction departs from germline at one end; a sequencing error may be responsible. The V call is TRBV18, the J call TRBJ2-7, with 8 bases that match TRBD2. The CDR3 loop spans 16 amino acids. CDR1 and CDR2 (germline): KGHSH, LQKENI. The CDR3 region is CASSPSRRGGYNEQYF. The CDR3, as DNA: TGTGCCAGCTCACCAAGTCGACGGGGGGGGTACAATGAGCAGTACTTT.

The CDR3 protein is CSARKRLGGSSDTQYF. In DNA form, the CDR3 reads TGCAGTGCTAGAAAGCGCCTCGGCGGGAGTTCAGATACGCAGTATTTT. The V and J genes are TRBV20-1 and TRBJ2-3; 7 bases map to TRBD2. This CDR3 spans 16 amino acids. V lost 2 bases and J lost 4; bases outside the gene matches: 12. Germline CDR1 DFQATT, CDR2 SNEGSKA (reference sequence).

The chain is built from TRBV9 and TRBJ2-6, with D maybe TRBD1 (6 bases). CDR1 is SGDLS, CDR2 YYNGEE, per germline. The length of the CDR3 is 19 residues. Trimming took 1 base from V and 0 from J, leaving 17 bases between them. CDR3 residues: CASSVPDSDRSSGANVLTF. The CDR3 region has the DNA TGTGCCAGCAGCGTACCTGATTCCGACAGGAGCTCTGGGGCCAACGTCCTGACTTTC.

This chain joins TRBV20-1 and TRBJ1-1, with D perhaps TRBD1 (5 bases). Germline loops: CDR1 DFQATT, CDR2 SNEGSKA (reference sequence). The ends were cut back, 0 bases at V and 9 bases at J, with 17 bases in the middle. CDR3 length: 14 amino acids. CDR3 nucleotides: TGCAGTGCTAGAGATCGGGGGGGAGGGCCCCAAGCTTTCTTT. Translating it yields CSARDRGGGPQAFF.

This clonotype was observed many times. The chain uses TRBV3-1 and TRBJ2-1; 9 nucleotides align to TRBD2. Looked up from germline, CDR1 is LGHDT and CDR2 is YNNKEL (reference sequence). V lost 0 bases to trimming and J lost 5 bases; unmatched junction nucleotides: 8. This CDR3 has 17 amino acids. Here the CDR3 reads CASSQDSLAGRDNEQFF. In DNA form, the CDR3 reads TGTGCCAGCAGCCAAGATAGCCTAGCGGGGAGGGACAATGAGCAGTTCTTC.

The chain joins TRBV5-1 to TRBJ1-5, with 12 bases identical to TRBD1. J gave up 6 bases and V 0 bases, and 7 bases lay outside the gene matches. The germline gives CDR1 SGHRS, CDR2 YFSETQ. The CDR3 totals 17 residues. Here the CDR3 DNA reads TGCGCCAGCAGCTTGGAAGGGACAGGGGGCTTGGTTCAGCCCCAGCATTTT. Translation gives CASSLEGTGGLVQPQHF.

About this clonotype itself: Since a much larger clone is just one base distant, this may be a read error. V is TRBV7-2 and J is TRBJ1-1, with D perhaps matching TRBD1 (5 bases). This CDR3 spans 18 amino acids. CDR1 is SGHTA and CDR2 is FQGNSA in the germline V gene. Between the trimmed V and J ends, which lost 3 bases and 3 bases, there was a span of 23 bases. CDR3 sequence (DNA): TGTGCCAGCAGCTTTCTTTCGGGCAGGGTCGATAGGGACACTGAAGCTTTCTTT. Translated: CASSFLSGRVDRDTEAFF.

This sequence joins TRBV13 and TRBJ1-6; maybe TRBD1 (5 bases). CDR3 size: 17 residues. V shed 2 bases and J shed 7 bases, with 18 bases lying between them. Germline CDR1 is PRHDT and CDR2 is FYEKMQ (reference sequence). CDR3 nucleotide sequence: TGTGCCAGCAGCTTAAGTTCTGGGCAGGGTTGGAATTCACCCCTCCACTTT. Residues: CASSLSSGQGWNSPLHF. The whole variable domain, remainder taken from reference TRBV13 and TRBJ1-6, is AAGVIQSPRHLIKEKRETATLKCYPIPRHDTVYWYQQGPGQDPQFLISFYEKMQSDKGSIPDRFSAQQFSDYHSELNMSSLELGDSALYFCASSLSSGQGWNSPLHFGNGTRLTVT.

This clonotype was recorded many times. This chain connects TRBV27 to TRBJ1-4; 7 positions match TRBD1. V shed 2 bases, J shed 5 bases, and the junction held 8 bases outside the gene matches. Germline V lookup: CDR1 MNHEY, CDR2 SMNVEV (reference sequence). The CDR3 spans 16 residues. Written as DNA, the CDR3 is TGTGCCAGCAGTTTACGTCGCCGGACAGGCAATGAAAAACTGTTTTTT. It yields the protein CASSLRRRTGNEKLFF.

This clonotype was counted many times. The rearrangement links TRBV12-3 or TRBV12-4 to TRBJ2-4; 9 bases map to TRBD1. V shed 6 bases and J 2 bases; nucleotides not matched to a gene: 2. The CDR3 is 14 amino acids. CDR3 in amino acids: CASRTGGTKNIQYF. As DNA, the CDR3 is TGTGCCAGCAGGACAGGGGGAACCAAAAACATTCAGTACTTC.

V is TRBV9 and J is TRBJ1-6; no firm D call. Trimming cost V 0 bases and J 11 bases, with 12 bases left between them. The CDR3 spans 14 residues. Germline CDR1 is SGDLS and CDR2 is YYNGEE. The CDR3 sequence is CASSVGAGAAPLHF. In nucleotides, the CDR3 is TGTGCCAGCAGCGTAGGGGCGGGAGCGGCACCCCTCCACTTT.

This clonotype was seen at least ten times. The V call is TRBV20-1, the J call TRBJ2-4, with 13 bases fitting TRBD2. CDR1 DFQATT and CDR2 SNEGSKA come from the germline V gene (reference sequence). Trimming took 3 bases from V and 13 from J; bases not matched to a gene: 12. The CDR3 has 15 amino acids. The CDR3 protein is CSASGLAGELASQYF. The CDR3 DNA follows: TGCAGTGCTAGCGGACTAGCGGGGGAGCTAGCATCACAGTACTTC.

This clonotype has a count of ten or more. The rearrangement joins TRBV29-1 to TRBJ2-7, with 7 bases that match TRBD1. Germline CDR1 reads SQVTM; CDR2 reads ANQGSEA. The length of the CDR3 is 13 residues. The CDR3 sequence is CSAGTAASYEQYF. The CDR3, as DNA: TGCAGTGCCGGGACAGCTGCTTCCTACGAGCAGTACTTC.

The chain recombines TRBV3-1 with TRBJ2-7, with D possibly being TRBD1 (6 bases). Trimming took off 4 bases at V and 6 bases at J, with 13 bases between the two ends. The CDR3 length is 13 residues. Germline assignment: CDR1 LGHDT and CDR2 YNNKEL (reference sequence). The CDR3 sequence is CASSLRDIAEQYF. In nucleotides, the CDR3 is TGTGCCAGCAGCCTCCGGGACATCGCCGAGCAGTACTTC.

For the CDR3, the DNA is TGTGCCAGCCTCCTTGGCCGGCAGGGCCGCGGTTCACCCCTCCACTTT. As protein: CASLLGRQGRGSPLHF. The gene calls are TRBV28 and TRBJ1-6, with D possibly being TRBD1 (5 bases). The germline V gene encodes CDR1 MDHEN and CDR2 SYDVKM. The V end was cut by 8 bases, the J end by 9 bases, with 23 bases between. The CDR3 spans 16 residues.

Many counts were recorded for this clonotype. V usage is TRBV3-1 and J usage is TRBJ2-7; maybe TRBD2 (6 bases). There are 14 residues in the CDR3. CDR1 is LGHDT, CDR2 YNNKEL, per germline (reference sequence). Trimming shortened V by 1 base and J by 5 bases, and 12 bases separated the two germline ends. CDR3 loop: CASSQGAGSHEQYF. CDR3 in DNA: TGTGCCAGCAGCCAAGGGGCCGGGAGCCACGAGCAGTACTTC.

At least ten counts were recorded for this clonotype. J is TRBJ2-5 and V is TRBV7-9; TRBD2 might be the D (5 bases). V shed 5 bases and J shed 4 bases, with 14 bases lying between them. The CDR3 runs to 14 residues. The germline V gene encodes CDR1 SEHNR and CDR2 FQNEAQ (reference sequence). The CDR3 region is CASSENPGIETQYF. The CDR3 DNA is TGTGCCAGCAGCGAGAACCCGGGGATAGAGACCCAGTACTTC.

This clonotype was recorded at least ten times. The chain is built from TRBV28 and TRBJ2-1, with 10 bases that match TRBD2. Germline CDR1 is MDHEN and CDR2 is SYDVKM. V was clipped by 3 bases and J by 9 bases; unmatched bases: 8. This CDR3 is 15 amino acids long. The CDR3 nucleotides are TGTGCCAGCAGTTTCGTAAGCGGGGGGGCCACTGAGCAGTTCTTC. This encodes CASSFVSGGATEQFF. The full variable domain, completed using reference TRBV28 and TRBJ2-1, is DVKVTQSSRYLVKRTGEKVFLECVQDMDHENMFWYRQDPGLGLRLIYFSYDVKMKEKGDIPEGYSVSREKKERFSLILESASTNQTSMYLCASSFVSGGATEQFFGPGTRLTVL.

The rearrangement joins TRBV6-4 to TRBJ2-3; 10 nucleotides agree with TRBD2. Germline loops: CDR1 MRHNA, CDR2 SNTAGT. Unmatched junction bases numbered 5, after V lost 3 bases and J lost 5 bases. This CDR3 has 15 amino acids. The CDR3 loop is CASSEERGGVDTQYF. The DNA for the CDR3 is TGTGCCAGCAGTGAGGAGCGGGGGGGAGTAGATACGCAGTATTTT.